This note documents a single T cell receptor (beta chain) sequence. Its target is not known. Trimming took 0 bases from V and 3 from J; bases not matched to a gene: 12. The CDR3 sequence is 19 residues long. Looked up from germline, CDR1 is SEHNR and CDR2 is FQNEAQ (reference sequence). The donors were adults (healthy and HIV-negative) with no recent acute infections or vaccinations. This entry is derived from a study of shared clonotypes between healthy human individuals. Study-wide results and limits: Naive subsets, compared against memory subsets, generally had larger estimated richness values. Relative to their counterparts shared across all four donors, non-shared clonotypes exhibited diminished generation probabilities. Sequencing depth was expected to influence donor clonotype sharing.

Here immunoSEQ multiplex PCR was the method, and the copy in TCRdb shows in-frame clones only, minus some. The sample lists some 2,100,000 clones, almost 96% seen once, with roughly 0.13% in the top ten. Material: naive CD4+ T cells sorted from blood. Subset of the sample: CD45RA+ positively selected. The source is a man aged 18 to 30 in good health. The genes are TRBV7-9 and TRBJ2-3; the match to TRBD2 covers 10 bases. As DNA, the CDR3 is TGTGCCAGCAGCTTAGCGCTTCTTAAGCGGGAGGGGAGGACAGATACGCAGTATTTT. This sequence encodes CASSLALLKREGRTDTQYF.